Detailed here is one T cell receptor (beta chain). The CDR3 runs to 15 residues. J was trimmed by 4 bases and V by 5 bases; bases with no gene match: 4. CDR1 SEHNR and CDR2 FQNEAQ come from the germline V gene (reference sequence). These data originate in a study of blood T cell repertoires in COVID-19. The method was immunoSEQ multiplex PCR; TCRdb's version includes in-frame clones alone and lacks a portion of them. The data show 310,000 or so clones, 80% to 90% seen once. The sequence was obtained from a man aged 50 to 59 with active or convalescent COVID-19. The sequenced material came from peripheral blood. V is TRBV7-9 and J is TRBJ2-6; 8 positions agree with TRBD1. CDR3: CASSPQGAGANVLTF. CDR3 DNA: TGTGCCAGCAGCCCCCAGGGGGCAGGGGCCAACGTCCTGACTTTC.